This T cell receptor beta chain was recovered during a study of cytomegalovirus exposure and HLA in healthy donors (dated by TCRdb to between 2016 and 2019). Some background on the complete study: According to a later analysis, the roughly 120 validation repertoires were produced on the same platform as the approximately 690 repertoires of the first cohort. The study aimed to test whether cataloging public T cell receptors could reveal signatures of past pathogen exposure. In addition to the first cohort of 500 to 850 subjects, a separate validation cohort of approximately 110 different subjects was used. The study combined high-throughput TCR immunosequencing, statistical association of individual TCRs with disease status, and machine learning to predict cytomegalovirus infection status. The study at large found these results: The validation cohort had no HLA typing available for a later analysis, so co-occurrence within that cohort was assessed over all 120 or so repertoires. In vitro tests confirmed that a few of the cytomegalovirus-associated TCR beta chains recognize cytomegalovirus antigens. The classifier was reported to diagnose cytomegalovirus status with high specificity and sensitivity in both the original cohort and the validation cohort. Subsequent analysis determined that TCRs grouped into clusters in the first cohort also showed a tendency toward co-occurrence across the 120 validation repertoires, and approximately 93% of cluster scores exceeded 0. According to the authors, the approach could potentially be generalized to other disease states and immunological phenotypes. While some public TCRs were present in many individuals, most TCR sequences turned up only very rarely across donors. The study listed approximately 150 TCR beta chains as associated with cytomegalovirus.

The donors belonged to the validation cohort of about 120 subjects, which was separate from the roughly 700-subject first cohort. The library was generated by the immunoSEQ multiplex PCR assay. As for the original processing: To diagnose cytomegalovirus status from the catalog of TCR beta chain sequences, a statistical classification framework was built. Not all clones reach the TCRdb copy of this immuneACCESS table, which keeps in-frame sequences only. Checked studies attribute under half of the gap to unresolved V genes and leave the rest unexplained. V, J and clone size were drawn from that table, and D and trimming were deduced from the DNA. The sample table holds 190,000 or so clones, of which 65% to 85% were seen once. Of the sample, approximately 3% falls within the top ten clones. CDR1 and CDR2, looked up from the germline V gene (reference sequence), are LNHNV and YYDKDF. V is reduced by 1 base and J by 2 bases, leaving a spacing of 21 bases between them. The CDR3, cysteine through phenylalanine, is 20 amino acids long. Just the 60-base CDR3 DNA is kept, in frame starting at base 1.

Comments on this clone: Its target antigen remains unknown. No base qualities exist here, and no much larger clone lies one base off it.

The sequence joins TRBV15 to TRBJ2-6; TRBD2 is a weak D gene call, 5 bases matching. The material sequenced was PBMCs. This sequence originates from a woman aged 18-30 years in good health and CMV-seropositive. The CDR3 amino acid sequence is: CATSRAGRGTGRTGANVLTF. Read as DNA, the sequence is TGTGCCACCAGCAGAGCTGGTCGAGGAACGGGGAGAACTGGGGCCAACGTCCTGACTTTC.